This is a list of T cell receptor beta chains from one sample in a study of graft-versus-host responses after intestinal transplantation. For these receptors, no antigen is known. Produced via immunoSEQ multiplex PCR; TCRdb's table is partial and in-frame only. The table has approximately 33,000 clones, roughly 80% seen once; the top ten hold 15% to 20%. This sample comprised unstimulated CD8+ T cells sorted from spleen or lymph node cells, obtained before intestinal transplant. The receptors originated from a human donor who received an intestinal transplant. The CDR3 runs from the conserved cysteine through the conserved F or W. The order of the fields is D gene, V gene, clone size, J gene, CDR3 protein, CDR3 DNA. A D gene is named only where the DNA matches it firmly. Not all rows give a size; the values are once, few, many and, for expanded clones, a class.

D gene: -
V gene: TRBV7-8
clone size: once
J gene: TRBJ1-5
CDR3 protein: CASSLLWHISNQPQHF
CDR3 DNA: TGTGCCAGCAGCTTATTGTGGCACATTAGCAATCAGCCCCAGCATTTT

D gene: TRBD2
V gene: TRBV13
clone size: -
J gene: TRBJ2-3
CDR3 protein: CASSYSTSGLTDTQYF
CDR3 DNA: TGTGCCAGCAGTTACTCGACTAGCGGCTTAACAGATACGCAGTATTTT

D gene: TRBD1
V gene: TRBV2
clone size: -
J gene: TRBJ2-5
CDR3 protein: CASSEAVFGRGSGETQYF
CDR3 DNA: TGTGCCAGCAGTGAAGCGGTCTTCGGCAGGGGGTCGGGAGAGACCCAGTACTTC

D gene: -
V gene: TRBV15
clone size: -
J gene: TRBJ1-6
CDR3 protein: CATRDSYNSPLHF
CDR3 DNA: TGTGCCACCAGGGACAGCTATAATTCACCCCTCCACTTT

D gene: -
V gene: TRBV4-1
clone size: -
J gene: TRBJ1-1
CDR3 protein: CASSQAQAGDTEAFF
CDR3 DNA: TGCGCCAGCAGCCAAGCCCAAGCAGGGGACACTGAAGCTTTCTTT

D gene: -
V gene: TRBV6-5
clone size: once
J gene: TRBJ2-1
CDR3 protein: CASSYSRQEGYNEQFF
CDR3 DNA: TGTGCCAGCAGTTACTCGAGGCAGGAGGGGTACAATGAGCAGTTCTTC

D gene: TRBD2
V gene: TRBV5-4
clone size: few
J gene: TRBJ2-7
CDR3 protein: CASSLDLAGGLGEQYF
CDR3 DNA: TGTGCCAGCAGCTTGGATCTAGCGGGGGGCCTGGGAGAGCAGTACTTC

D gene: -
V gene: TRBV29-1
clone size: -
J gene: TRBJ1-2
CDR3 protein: CSVVGAGLAGYTF
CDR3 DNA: TGCAGCGTTGTGGGGGCGGGCTTGGCGGGCTACACCTTC

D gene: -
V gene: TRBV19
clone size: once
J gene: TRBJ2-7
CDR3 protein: CASSIGSWAPSEQYF
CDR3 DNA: TGTGCCAGTAGTATAGGTTCGTGGGCCCCCAGCGAGCAGTACTTC

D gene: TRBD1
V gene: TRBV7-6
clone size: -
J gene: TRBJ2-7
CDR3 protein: CASSYRDRPLQYF
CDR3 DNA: TGTGCCAGCAGCTATCGGGACAGGCCATTGCAGTACTTC

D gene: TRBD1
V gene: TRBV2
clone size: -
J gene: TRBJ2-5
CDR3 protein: CASSGTGFRSILQETQYF
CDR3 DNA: TGTGCCAGCAGTGGGACAGGGTTTAGAAGCATCTTGCAAGAGACCCAGTACTTC

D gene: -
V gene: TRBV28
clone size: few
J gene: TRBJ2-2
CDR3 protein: CASSSRGGGELFF
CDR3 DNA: TGTGCCAGCAGTTCCAGGGGTGGCGGGGAGCTGTTTTTT

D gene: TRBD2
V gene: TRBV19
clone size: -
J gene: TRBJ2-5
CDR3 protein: CASSPRGAQETQYF
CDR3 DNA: TGTGCCAGTAGCCCGCGGGGGGCACAAGAGACCCAGTACTTC

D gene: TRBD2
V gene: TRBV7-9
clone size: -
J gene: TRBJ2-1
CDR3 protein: CASSSGLAGSSYNEQFF
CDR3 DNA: TGTGCCAGCAGCTCTGGACTAGCGGGGAGCTCCTACAATGAGCAGTTCTTC

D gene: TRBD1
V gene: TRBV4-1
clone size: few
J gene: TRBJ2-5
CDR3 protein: CASSNRTGKQETQYF
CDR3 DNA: TGCGCCAGCAGCAACCGGACAGGGAAGCAGGAGACCCAGTACTTC

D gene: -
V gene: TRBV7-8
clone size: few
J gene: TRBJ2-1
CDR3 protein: CASSLEPPYEQFF
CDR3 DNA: TGTGCCAGCAGCTTGGAGCCCCCTTATGAGCAGTTCTTC

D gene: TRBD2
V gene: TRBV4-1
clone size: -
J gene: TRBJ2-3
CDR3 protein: CASSQVPATSGDLDTQYF
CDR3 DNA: TGCGCCAGCAGCCAAGTCCCTGCCACTAGCGGGGATCTGGATACGCAGTATTTT

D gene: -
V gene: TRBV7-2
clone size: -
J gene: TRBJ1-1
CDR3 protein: CASWDLLTGSPTEAFF
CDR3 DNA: TGTGCCAGCTGGGACCTACTGACAGGATCTCCTACTGAAGCTTTCTTT

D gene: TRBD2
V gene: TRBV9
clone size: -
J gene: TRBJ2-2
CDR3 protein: CASSVLAGWEGTGELFF
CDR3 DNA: TGTGCCAGCAGCGTGCTAGCGGGATGGGAGGGCACCGGGGAGCTGTTTTTT

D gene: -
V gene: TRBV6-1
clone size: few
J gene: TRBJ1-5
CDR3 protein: CASSERGQVNQPQHF
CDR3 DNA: TGTGCCAGCAGTGAAAGGGGCCAGGTCAATCAGCCCCAGCATTTT

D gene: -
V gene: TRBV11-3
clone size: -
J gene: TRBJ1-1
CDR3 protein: CASSLAQGTEAFF
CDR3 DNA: TGTGCCAGCAGCTTAGCGCAGGGAACTGAAGCTTTCTTT

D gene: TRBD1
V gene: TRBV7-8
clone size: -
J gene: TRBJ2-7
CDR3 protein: CASSLEGTGGGTNEQYF
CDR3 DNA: TGTGCCAGCAGCTTAGAGGGAACAGGGGGCGGAACGAACGAGCAGTACTTC

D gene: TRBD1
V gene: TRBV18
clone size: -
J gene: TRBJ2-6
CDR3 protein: CASSPFKGQGLNSGANVLTF
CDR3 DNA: TGTGCCAGCTCACCATTTAAAGGACAGGGCCTAAACTCTGGGGCCAACGTCCTGACTTTC

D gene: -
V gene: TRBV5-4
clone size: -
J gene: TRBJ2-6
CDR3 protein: CASSPDSSSGANVLTF
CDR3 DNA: TGTGCCAGCAGCCCAGACAGTAGCTCTGGGGCCAACGTCCTGACTTTC

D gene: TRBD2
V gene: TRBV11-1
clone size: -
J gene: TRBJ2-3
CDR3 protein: CARRLAGGPHSTDTQYF
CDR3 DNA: TGTGCCAGGAGACTAGCGGGAGGCCCCCACAGCACAGATACGCAGTATTTT

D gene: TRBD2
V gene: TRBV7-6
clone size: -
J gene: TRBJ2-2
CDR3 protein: CASSFAGGKTPGELFF
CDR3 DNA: TGTGCCAGCAGCTTTGCGGGGGGGAAAACACCCGGGGAGCTGTTTTTT

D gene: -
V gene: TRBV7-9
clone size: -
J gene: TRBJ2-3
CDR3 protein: CASSLENRVIPPFTQYF
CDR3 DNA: TGTGCCAGCAGCTTAGAGAACAGGGTTATACCGCCGTTTACGCAGTATTTT

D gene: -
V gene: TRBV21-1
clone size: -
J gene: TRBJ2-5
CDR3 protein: CASSNTGQGKETQYF
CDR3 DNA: TGTGCCAGCAGCAATACGGGACAGGGGAAAGAGACCCAGTACTTC

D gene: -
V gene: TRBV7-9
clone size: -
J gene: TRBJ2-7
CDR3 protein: CASSLVTGWHEQYF
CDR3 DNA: TGTGCCAGCAGCTTAGTAACAGGGTGGCACGAGCAGTACTTC

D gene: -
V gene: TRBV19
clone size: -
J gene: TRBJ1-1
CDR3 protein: CASSSRGREAFF
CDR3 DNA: TGTGCCAGTAGTAGCCGAGGTAGGGAAGCTTTCTTT

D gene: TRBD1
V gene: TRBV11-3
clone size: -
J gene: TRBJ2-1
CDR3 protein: CASSPPGQGVEQFF
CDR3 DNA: TGTGCCAGCAGCCCTCCGGGACAGGGTGTCGAGCAGTTCTTC

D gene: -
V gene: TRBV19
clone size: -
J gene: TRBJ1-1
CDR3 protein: CASRVGGYTEAFF
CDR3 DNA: TGTGCCAGTAGAGTCGGGGGATACACTGAAGCTTTCTTT

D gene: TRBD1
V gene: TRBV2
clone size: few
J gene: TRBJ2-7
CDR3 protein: CASSEGTGSYEQYF
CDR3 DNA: TGTGCCAGCAGTGAGGGGACAGGCTCCTACGAGCAGTACTTC

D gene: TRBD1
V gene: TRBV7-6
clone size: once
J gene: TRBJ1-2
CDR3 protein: CASSPGGYGYTF
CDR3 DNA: TGTGCCAGCAGCCCAGGGGGCTATGGCTACACCTTC

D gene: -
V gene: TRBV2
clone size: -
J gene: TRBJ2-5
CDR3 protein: CASSDGLNQETQYF
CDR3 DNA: TGTGCCAGCAGCGATGGACTCAATCAAGAGACCCAGTACTTC

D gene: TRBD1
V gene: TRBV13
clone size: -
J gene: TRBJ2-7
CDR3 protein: CASSHRGPVTYEQYF
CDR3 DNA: TGTGCCAGCAGCCACAGGGGTCCTGTAACCTACGAGCAGTACTTC

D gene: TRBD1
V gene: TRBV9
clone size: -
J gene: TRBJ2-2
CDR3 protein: CASSGRGQGLANTGELFF
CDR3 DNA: TGTGCCAGCAGCGGAAGGGGACAGGGGCTCGCGAACACCGGGGAGCTGTTTTTT

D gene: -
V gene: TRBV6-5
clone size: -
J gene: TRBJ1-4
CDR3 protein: CASGYSTATNEKLFF
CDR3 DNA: TGTGCCAGCGGTTATTCGACAGCCACTAATGAAAAACTGTTTTTT

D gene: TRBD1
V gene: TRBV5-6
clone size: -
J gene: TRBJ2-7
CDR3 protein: CASKDRGSSSYEQYF
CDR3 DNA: TGTGCCAGCAAAGACAGGGGGTCGAGCTCCTACGAGCAGTACTTC

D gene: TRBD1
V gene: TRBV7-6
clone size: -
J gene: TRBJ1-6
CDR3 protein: CASRRDRENSPLHF
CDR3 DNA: TGTGCCAGCAGACGGGACAGAGAAAATTCACCCCTCCACTTT

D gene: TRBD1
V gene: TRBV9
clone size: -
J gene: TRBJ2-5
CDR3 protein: CASSTRTGLVETQYF
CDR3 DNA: TGTGCCAGCAGCACTAGGACAGGATTAGTGGAGACCCAGTACTTC

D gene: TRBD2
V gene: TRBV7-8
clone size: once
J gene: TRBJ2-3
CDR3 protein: CASSSTLAGGTDTQYF
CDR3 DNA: TGTGCCAGCAGCTCAACGCTAGCGGGGGGCACAGATACGCAGTATTTT

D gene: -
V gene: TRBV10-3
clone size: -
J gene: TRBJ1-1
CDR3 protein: CAISDSSQALNTEAFF
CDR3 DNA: TGTGCCATCAGTGATTCATCACAGGCCCTGAACACTGAAGCTTTCTTT